This is a list of T cell receptor beta chains from one sample in a study of cytomegalovirus exposure and HLA in healthy donors. Assay: immunoSEQ multiplex PCR; the TCRdb copy retains only in-frame clones and omits some. The table includes a few hundred thousand clones, about nine tenths detected once. The sample taken for sequencing was PBMCs. The receptors shown here come from a girl aged 2-10 years in good health and CMV-seronegative. The CDR3 runs from the conserved cysteine through the conserved F or W. Fields, in order: V gene, D gene, J gene, clone size, CDR3 DNA, CDR3 protein. A D gene is named only where the DNA matches it firmly. Clone size appears in some rows only: once, few, many, or a class for an expanded clone.

v_gene: TRBV10-3
d_gene: TRBD2
j_gene: TRBJ2-1
abundance: NA
CDR3nt: TGTGCCATCAGTGACCGACTAGCGGGAGGAGGTAATGAGCAGTTCTTC
CDR3aa: CAISDRLAGGGNEQFF

v_gene: TRBV6-1
d_gene: TRBD1
j_gene: TRBJ1-1
abundance: NA
CDR3nt: TGTGCCAGCAGCAGGCGGACAGGAAACACTGAAGCTTTCTTT
CDR3aa: CASSRRTGNTEAFF

v_gene: TRBV7-9
d_gene: NA
j_gene: TRBJ2-7
abundance: NA
CDR3nt: TGTGCCAGCAGCTTAGAGGGGTCCGCCTACGAGCAGTACTTC
CDR3aa: CASSLEGSAYEQYF

v_gene: TRBV27
d_gene: TRBD2
j_gene: TRBJ2-2
abundance: NA
CDR3nt: TGTGCCAGCAAGGTAAACGGGAGGTCCACCGGGGAGCTGTTTTTT
CDR3aa: CASKVNGRSTGELFF

v_gene: TRBV6-5
d_gene: NA
j_gene: TRBJ2-1
abundance: NA
CDR3nt: TGTGCCAGCAGAGGGGATTCTACCTACAATGAGCAGTTCTTC
CDR3aa: CASRGDSTYNEQFF

v_gene: TRBV5-6
d_gene: NA
j_gene: TRBJ1-2
abundance: NA
CDR3nt: TGTGCCAGCAGCCCGATGATAGCTAACTATGGCTACACCTTC
CDR3aa: CASSPMIANYGYTF

v_gene: TRBV6-1
d_gene: NA
j_gene: TRBJ2-7
abundance: NA
CDR3nt: TGTGCCAGCACCGGGGGAGCAGGGTACGAGCAGTACTTC
CDR3aa: CASTGGAGYEQYF

v_gene: TRBV6-6
d_gene: TRBD1
j_gene: TRBJ2-7
abundance: NA
CDR3nt: TGTGCCAGCAGTACGCGGGACAGGGACCACGAGCAGTACTTC
CDR3aa: CASSTRDRDHEQYF

v_gene: TRBV5-1
d_gene: NA
j_gene: TRBJ2-3
abundance: NA
CDR3nt: TGCGCCAGCAGCTTAGACGGGAGCACAGATACGCAGTATTTT
CDR3aa: CASSLDGSTDTQYF

v_gene: TRBV11-2
d_gene: NA
j_gene: TRBJ1-4
abundance: NA
CDR3nt: TGTGCCAGCAGCCCCAGTGGGCCGGGATCCTGGACGACTAATGAAAAACTGTTTTTT
CDR3aa: CASSPSGPGSWTTNEKLFF

v_gene: TRBV6-1
d_gene: TRBD1
j_gene: TRBJ2-7
abundance: NA
CDR3nt: TGTGCCAGCAGTAGAACCGGGACAGACTCCTACGAGCAGTACTTC
CDR3aa: CASSRTGTDSYEQYF

v_gene: TRBV7-2
d_gene: NA
j_gene: TRBJ2-2
abundance: NA
CDR3nt: TGTGCCAGCAGCCTGCACTCGGGACTGCGGTCTTACGGGGAGCTGTTTTTT
CDR3aa: CASSLHSGLRSYGELFF

v_gene: TRBV19
d_gene: NA
j_gene: TRBJ2-1
abundance: NA
CDR3nt: TGTGCCAGTAGTATAGTAGGACAGAGGAATGAGCAGTTCTTC
CDR3aa: CASSIVGQRNEQFF

v_gene: TRBV11-2
d_gene: TRBD2
j_gene: TRBJ2-5
abundance: NA
CDR3nt: TGTGCCAGCAGAAGCTCTAGCGGGCCAACGCAAGAGACCCAGTACTTC
CDR3aa: CASRSSSGPTQETQYF

v_gene: TRBV29-1
d_gene: NA
j_gene: TRBJ1-1
abundance: NA
CDR3nt: TGCAGCGTTGGACAGCGATTGAACACTGAAGCTTTCTTT
CDR3aa: CSVGQRLNTEAFF

v_gene: TRBV11-2
d_gene: NA
j_gene: TRBJ1-1
abundance: NA
CDR3nt: TGTGCCAGCAGCTTCAGCGCCCGGGGGGCTTTCTTT
CDR3aa: CASSFSARGAFF

v_gene: TRBV29-1
d_gene: TRBD1
j_gene: TRBJ2-1
abundance: NA
CDR3nt: TGCAGCTGGTGTCCCGGACAGGGCTACAATGAGCAGTTCTTC
CDR3aa: CSWCPGQGYNEQFF

v_gene: TRBV29-1
d_gene: NA
j_gene: TRBJ1-2
abundance: NA
CDR3nt: TGCAGCGTTGTGGGGACAAGGTATGGCTACACCTTC
CDR3aa: CSVVGTRYGYTF

v_gene: TRBV19
d_gene: NA
j_gene: TRBJ1-1
abundance: once
CDR3nt: TGTGCCAGTAGCCCTCCCCAGGTGAGGGCTGAAGCTTTCTTT
CDR3aa: CASSPPQVRAEAFF

v_gene: TRBV19
d_gene: NA
j_gene: TRBJ2-3
abundance: NA
CDR3nt: TGTGCCAGTAGTACCGGACTCTTCAACACAGATACGCAGTATTTT
CDR3aa: CASSTGLFNTDTQYF

v_gene: TRBV7-9
d_gene: TRBD2
j_gene: TRBJ2-5
abundance: NA
CDR3nt: TGTGCCAGCAGTAAACACGGAGGGGCGGGAGGGTTGGAGACCCAGTACTTC
CDR3aa: CASSKHGGAGGLETQYF

v_gene: TRBV28
d_gene: NA
j_gene: TRBJ2-5
abundance: NA
CDR3nt: TGTGCCAGCAGTTTTGGTAGCGGTGCCCCCGACCAAGAGACCCAGTACTTC
CDR3aa: CASSFGSGAPDQETQYF

v_gene: TRBV2
d_gene: NA
j_gene: TRBJ2-3
abundance: NA
CDR3nt: TGTGCCAGCAGTGACTCCGGGGGTAGCACAGATACGCAGTATTTT
CDR3aa: CASSDSGGSTDTQYF

v_gene: TRBV5-4
d_gene: NA
j_gene: TRBJ1-2
abundance: NA
CDR3nt: TGTGCCAGCAGCTCCCCAGGGAGGGGCCCTTCTAACTATGGCTACACCTTC
CDR3aa: CASSSPGRGPSNYGYTF

v_gene: TRBV6-5
d_gene: TRBD1
j_gene: TRBJ1-2
abundance: NA
CDR3nt: TGTGCCAGCAGCGTACAGGGGGCGACGGTTGGCTACACCTTC
CDR3aa: CASSVQGATVGYTF

v_gene: TRBV5-1
d_gene: NA
j_gene: TRBJ1-4
abundance: NA
CDR3nt: TGCGCCAGCAGCGATGGACAGCCAACTAATGAAAAACTGTTTTTT
CDR3aa: CASSDGQPTNEKLFF

v_gene: TRBV9
d_gene: TRBD1
j_gene: TRBJ2-7
abundance: NA
CDR3nt: TGTGCCAGCAGCGTAGAAGACGGGACAGGGGCCTACGAGCAGTACTTC
CDR3aa: CASSVEDGTGAYEQYF

v_gene: TRBV25-1
d_gene: NA
j_gene: TRBJ2-1
abundance: once
CDR3nt: TGTGCCAGCAGTGAATATATTGCTGGAGGGGGGGACAATGAGCAGTTCTTC
CDR3aa: CASSEYIAGGGDNEQFF

v_gene: TRBV27
d_gene: TRBD1
j_gene: TRBJ2-1
abundance: NA
CDR3nt: TGTGCCAGCAGTTCACCCCCTGGACAGGGGGCCATAAATGAGCAGTTCTTC
CDR3aa: CASSSPPGQGAINEQFF

v_gene: TRBV6-1
d_gene: NA
j_gene: TRBJ1-2
abundance: NA
CDR3nt: TGTGCCAGCAGTGAAGAGAGAGGGTGGAATGGAGGCTACACCTTC
CDR3aa: CASSEERGWNGGYTF

v_gene: TRBV7-2
d_gene: NA
j_gene: TRBJ1-1
abundance: NA
CDR3nt: TGTGCCAGCATCCAAGGCAGGGCCCTAACTGAAGCTTTCTTT
CDR3aa: CASIQGRALTEAFF

v_gene: TRBV18
d_gene: NA
j_gene: TRBJ1-1
abundance: NA
CDR3nt: TGTGCCAGCTCACCTCGTACAGGTGAAGCTTTCTTT
CDR3aa: CASSPRTGEAFF

v_gene: TRBV5-1
d_gene: TRBD2
j_gene: TRBJ2-1
abundance: NA
CDR3nt: TGCGCCAGCACCCAGGGAGCGGGAGGGGTCTATTACAATGAGCAGTTCTTC
CDR3aa: CASTQGAGGVYYNEQFF

v_gene: TRBV7-6
d_gene: NA
j_gene: TRBJ1-5
abundance: NA
CDR3nt: TGTGCCAGCAGCTTAGATGTAGGGGGCAATCAGCCCCAGCATTTT
CDR3aa: CASSLDVGGNQPQHF

v_gene: TRBV5-6
d_gene: TRBD1
j_gene: TRBJ1-1
abundance: NA
CDR3nt: TGTGCCAGCAGTACGAGAACCGGGACAGGGTTCACTGAAGCTTTCTTT
CDR3aa: CASSTRTGTGFTEAFF

v_gene: TRBV19
d_gene: NA
j_gene: TRBJ1-1
abundance: NA
CDR3nt: TGTGCCAGTAGTATAGATCGTTTTATCGACAGGAGCAACACTGAAGCTTTCTTT
CDR3aa: CASSIDRFIDRSNTEAFF

v_gene: TRBV30
d_gene: TRBD1
j_gene: TRBJ1-5
abundance: NA
CDR3nt: TGTGCCTGGAGTGTACTACAGGGGAGGAATCAGCCCCAGCATTTT
CDR3aa: CAWSVLQGRNQPQHF

v_gene: TRBV5-1
d_gene: TRBD1
j_gene: TRBJ2-7
abundance: NA
CDR3nt: TGCGCCAGCAGGCCACAGGGGTCCCCCTCCTACGAGCAGTACTTC
CDR3aa: CASRPQGSPSYEQYF

v_gene: TRBV29-1
d_gene: NA
j_gene: TRBJ1-1
abundance: NA
CDR3nt: TGCAGCGTTGGGCAGGCGAACACTGAAGCTTTCTTT
CDR3aa: CSVGQANTEAFF

v_gene: TRBV13
d_gene: TRBD1
j_gene: TRBJ2-7
abundance: NA
CDR3nt: TGTGCCAGCAGCTTAGGACGTGGGACAGGGAACTCCTACGAGCAGTACTTC
CDR3aa: CASSLGRGTGNSYEQYF

v_gene: TRBV6-1
d_gene: NA
j_gene: TRBJ1-5
abundance: once
CDR3nt: TGTGCCAGCAAGGAGGGGATATGGCAGCCCCAGCATTTT
CDR3aa: CASKEGIWQPQHF

v_gene: TRBV7-6
d_gene: TRBD2
j_gene: TRBJ2-4
abundance: NA
CDR3nt: TGTGCCAGCAGCCAAGCGGGGGGCCCGTCTGAGTTTCAGTACTTC
CDR3aa: CASSQAGGPSEFQYF

v_gene: TRBV6-5
d_gene: NA
j_gene: TRBJ1-1
abundance: NA
CDR3nt: TGTGCCAGCAGTTACTACGGGGGACGGGCTTTCTTT
CDR3aa: CASSYYGGRAFF

v_gene: TRBV5-3
d_gene: NA
j_gene: TRBJ1-1
abundance: NA
CDR3nt: TGTGCCAGAACCTTTGGCGGGGAAAGGGAGGACACTGAAGCTTTCTTT
CDR3aa: CARTFGGEREDTEAFF

v_gene: TRBV6-5
d_gene: TRBD1
j_gene: TRBJ1-3
abundance: NA
CDR3nt: TGTGCCAGCAGCAGGACAGGGCTATACACCATATATTTT
CDR3aa: CASSRTGLYTIYF

v_gene: TRBV27
d_gene: TRBD1
j_gene: TRBJ2-7
abundance: NA
CDR3nt: TGTGCCAGCAGTCTCACTACAGGGGTGGGGCAGAACGAGCAGTACTTC
CDR3aa: CASSLTTGVGQNEQYF

v_gene: TRBV12-5
d_gene: TRBD2
j_gene: TRBJ2-7
abundance: NA
CDR3nt: TGTGCTAGTGGTTCTTATAGCGGGAAGTCCTACGAGCAGTACTTC
CDR3aa: CASGSYSGKSYEQYF

v_gene: TRBV5-1
d_gene: TRBD1
j_gene: TRBJ2-1
abundance: once
CDR3nt: TGCGCCAGCAGCTTAAACCCCCTGAGGACAGGGGGCTACAATGAGCAGTTCTTC
CDR3aa: CASSLNPLRTGGYNEQFF

v_gene: TRBV11-1
d_gene: NA
j_gene: TRBJ2-1
abundance: NA
CDR3nt: TGTGCCAGCAGCTTAGCGCGGTGGTCGGGGGCCTACAATGAGCAGTTCTTC
CDR3aa: CASSLARWSGAYNEQFF

v_gene: TRBV2
d_gene: TRBD1
j_gene: TRBJ1-5
abundance: NA
CDR3nt: TGTGCCAGCAGATATGACAGGGGCGGTCAGCCCCAGCATTTT
CDR3aa: CASRYDRGGQPQHF

v_gene: TRBV6-5
d_gene: NA
j_gene: TRBJ2-7
abundance: once
CDR3nt: TGTGCCAGCAGTTCACGACAGGCGCGGATTTCTTACGAGCAGTACTTC
CDR3aa: CASSSRQARISYEQYF

v_gene: TRBV7-2
d_gene: NA
j_gene: TRBJ1-2
abundance: NA
CDR3nt: TGTGCCAGCAGTCTCACAGGGTCAATAGTTTCTAACTATGGCTACACCTTC
CDR3aa: CASSLTGSIVSNYGYTF

v_gene: TRBV6-5
d_gene: TRBD1
j_gene: TRBJ1-5
abundance: NA
CDR3nt: TGTGCCAGCAGCCCTACAGGGGGCGGAAATCAGCCCCAGCATTTT
CDR3aa: CASSPTGGGNQPQHF

v_gene: TRBV6-4
d_gene: NA
j_gene: TRBJ2-1
abundance: NA
CDR3nt: TGTGCCAGCTCCCGGGACTCGGGGTCACGGATCTACAATGAGCAGTTCTTC
CDR3aa: CASSRDSGSRIYNEQFF

v_gene: TRBV12-2
d_gene: NA
j_gene: TRBJ1-2
abundance: NA
CDR3nt: TGTTGGAGTCGCTTAGGGGGGACAGCCTATGGCTACACCTTC
CDR3aa: CWSRLGGTAYGYTF

v_gene: TRBV7-9
d_gene: TRBD2
j_gene: TRBJ2-1
abundance: NA
CDR3nt: TGTTCCAGCAGCCTTGGGACTAGCGGGAGGGACTCCTACAATGAGCAGTTCTTC
CDR3aa: CSSSLGTSGRDSYNEQFF

v_gene: TRBV5-3
d_gene: NA
j_gene: TRBJ2-3
abundance: NA
CDR3nt: TGTGCCAGAAGCGGGGGACTCTATAACGCCACAGATACGCAGTATTTT
CDR3aa: CARSGGLYNATDTQYF

v_gene: TRBV27
d_gene: NA
j_gene: TRBJ1-4
abundance: once
CDR3nt: TGTGCCAGCAGTTTATTGGGGGCGAATGAAAAACTGTTTTTT
CDR3aa: CASSLLGANEKLFF

v_gene: TRBV5-4
d_gene: TRBD2
j_gene: TRBJ2-7
abundance: NA
CDR3nt: TGTGCCAGCAGCTTAGCGGGAGGGAGCTACGAGCAGTACTTC
CDR3aa: CASSLAGGSYEQYF

v_gene: TRBV19
d_gene: NA
j_gene: TRBJ2-1
abundance: NA
CDR3nt: TGTGCCAGTAGTATGCCACATACAAATGAGCAGTTCTTC
CDR3aa: CASSMPHTNEQFF